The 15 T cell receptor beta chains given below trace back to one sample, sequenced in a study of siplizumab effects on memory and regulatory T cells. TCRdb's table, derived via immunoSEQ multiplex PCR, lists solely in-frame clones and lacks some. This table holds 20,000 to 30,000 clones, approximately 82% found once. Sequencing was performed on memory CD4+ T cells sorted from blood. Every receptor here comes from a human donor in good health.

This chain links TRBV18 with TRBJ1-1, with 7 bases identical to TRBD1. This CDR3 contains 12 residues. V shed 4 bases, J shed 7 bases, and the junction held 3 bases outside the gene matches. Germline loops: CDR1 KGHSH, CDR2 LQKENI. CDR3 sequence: CASSRGQYEAFF. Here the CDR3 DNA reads TGTGCCAGCTCACGGGGACAGTATGAAGCTTTCTTT.

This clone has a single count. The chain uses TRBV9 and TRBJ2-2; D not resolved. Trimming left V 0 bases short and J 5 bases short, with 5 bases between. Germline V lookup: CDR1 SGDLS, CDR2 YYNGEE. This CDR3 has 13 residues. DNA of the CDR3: TGTGCCAGCAGCGTAGTCGCGACCGGGGAGCTGTTTTTT. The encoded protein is CASSVVATGELFF.

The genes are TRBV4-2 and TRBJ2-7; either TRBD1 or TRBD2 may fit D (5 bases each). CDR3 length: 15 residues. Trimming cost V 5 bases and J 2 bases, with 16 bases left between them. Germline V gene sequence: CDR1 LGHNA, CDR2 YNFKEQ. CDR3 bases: TGTGCCAGCAGCTTACCGGGACCGAACACCTACGAGCAGTACTTC. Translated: CASSLPGPNTYEQYF.

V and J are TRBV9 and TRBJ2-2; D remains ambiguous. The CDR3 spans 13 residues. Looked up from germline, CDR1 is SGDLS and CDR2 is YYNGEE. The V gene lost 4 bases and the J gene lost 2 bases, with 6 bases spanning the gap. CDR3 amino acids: CASSPINTGELFF. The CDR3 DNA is TGTGCCAGCAGCCCGATAAACACCGGGGAGCTGTTTTTT.

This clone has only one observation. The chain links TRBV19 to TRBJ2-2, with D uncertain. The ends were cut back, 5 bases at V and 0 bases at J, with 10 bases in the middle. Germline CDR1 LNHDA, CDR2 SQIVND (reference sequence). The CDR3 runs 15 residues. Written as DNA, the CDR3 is TGTGCCAGTAGTTTTAAGGCAGCGAACACCGGGGAGCTGTTTTTT. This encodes CASSFKAANTGELFF.

Written as DNA, the CDR3 is TGTGCCTGGAGTAAACGAGGTTCAGGGACCCAGCATTTT. Its translation: CAWSKRGSGTQHF. This chain joins TRBV30 and TRBJ1-5, with D perhaps matching TRBD1 (5 bases). Germline CDR1 is GTSNPN and CDR2 is SVGIG (reference sequence). Trimming took off 2 bases at V and 11 bases at J, with 16 bases between the two ends. There are 13 residues in the CDR3.

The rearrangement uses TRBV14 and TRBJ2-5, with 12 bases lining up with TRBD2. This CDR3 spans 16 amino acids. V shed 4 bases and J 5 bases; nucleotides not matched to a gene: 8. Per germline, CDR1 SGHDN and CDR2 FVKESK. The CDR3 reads CASSPLGLAGFETQYF. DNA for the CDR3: TGTGCCAGCAGCCCGCTTGGACTAGCGGGATTCGAGACCCAGTACTTC.

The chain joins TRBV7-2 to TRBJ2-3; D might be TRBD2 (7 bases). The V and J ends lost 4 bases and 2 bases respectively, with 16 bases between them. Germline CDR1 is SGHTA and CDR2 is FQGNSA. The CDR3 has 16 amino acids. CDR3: CASSSSGGALTDTQYF. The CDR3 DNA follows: TGTGCCAGCAGCTCCTCTGGGGGGGCCCTCACAGATACGCAGTATTTT.

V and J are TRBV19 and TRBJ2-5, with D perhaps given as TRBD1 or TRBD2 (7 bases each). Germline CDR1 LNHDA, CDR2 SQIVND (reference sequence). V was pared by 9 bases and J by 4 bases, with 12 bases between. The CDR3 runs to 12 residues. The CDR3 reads CASRGGTETQYF. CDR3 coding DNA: TGTGCCAGCAGGGGGGGAACAGAGACCCAGTACTTC.

Here the CDR3 DNA reads TGTGCCACCAATGCGGCTAGCGGGAGCTATGAGCAGTTCTTC. Protein sequence: CATNAASGSYEQFF. The genes are TRBV6-5 and TRBJ2-1, with 10 bases lining up with TRBD2. The V gene's germline CDR1 is MNHEY and CDR2 SVGAGI. V shed 10 bases and J 8 bases; nucleotides not matched to a gene: 11. The CDR3 spans 14 residues.

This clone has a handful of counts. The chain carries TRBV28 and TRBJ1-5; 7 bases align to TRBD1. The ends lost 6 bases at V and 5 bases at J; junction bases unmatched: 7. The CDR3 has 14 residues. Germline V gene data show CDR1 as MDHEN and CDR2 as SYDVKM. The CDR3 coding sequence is TGTGCCAGCAGGCGACAGGGTGGGCATCAGCCCCAGCATTTT. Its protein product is CASRRQGGHQPQHF.

In DNA, the CDR3 is TGTGCCACCAGCAGAGGGGGACAGGGACGTGGCTACACCTTC. Protein: CATSRGGQGRGYTF. This chain links TRBV15 with TRBJ1-2, with 9 positions matching TRBD1. CDR3 length: 14 amino acids. The V and J ends lost 1 base and 7 bases, in that order; junction bases with no gene match: 4. Germline-derived CDR1 and CDR2 are LNHNV and YYDKDF (reference sequence).

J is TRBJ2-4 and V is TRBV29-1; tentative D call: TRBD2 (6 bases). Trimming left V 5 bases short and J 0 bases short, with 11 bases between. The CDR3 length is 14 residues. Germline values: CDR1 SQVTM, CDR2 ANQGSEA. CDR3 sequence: CSVREVLAKNIQYF. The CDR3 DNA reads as TGCAGCGTTAGGGAGGTCCTAGCCAAAAACATTCAGTACTTC. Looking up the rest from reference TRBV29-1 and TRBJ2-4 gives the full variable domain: SAVISQKPSRDICQRGTSLTIQCQVDSQVTMMFWYRQQPGQSLTLIATANQGSEATYESGFVIDKFPISRPNLTFSTLTVSNMSPEDSSIYLCSVREVLAKNIQYFGAGTRLSVL.

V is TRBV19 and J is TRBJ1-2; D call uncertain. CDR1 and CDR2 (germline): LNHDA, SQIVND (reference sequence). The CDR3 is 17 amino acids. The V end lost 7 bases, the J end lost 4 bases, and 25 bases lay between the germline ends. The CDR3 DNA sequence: TGTGCCAGTATTTCCGGGTCCCAGTCGATAGCAGGCTATGGCTACACCTTC. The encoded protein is CASISGSQSIAGYGYTF.

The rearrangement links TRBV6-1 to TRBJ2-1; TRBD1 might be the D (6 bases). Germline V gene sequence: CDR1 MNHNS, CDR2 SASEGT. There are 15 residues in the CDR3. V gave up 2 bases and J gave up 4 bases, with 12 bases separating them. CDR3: CASSESWDIYNEQFF. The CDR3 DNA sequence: TGTGCCAGCAGTGAATCGTGGGACATTTACAATGAGCAGTTCTTC.